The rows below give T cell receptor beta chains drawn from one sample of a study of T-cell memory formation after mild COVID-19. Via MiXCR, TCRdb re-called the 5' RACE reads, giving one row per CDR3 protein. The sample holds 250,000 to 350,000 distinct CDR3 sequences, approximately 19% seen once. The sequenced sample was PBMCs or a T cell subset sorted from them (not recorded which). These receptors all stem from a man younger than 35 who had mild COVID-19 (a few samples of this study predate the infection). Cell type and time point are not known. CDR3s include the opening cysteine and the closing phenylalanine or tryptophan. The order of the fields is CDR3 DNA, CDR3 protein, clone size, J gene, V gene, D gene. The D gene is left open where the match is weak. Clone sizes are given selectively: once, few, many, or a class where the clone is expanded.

TGTGCCACCTCTACGAACACTGAAGCTTTCTTT,CATSTNTEAFF,many,TRBJ1-1,TRBV7-8,.
TGTGCCAGCAGCTTAACTGGGGGGTCGGGTTCACCCCTCCACTTT,CASSLTGGSGSPLHF,many,TRBJ1-6,TRBV7-3,.
TGTGCCAGCAGCGTGGCGCTACAGGGAGGCGAGACCCAGTACTTC,CASSVALQGGETQYF,few,TRBJ2-5,TRBV5-8,.
TGCAGTGCTAAAGGGGGCCTTAGCTATGGCTACACCTTC,CSAKGGLSYGYTF,few,TRBJ1-2,TRBV20-1,TRBD1
TGCAGTGCTAGGAGGTCTGATGAGCAGTTCTTC,CSARRSDEQFF,.,TRBJ2-1,TRBV20-1,.
TGCGCCAGCAGCCTCAACCCGAGGGGGGCAGATACGCAGTATTTT,CASSLNPRGADTQYF,.,TRBJ2-3,TRBV5-1,.
TGCGCCAGCAGCCCGGGACCGCGGCAAGAGACCCAGTACTTC,CASSPGPRQETQYF,few,TRBJ2-5,TRBV5-1,.
TGTGCCAGCAGATTACAGAGCTCCTATAATTCACCCCTCCACTTT,CASRLQSSYNSPLHF,few,TRBJ1-6,TRBV6-5,.
TGCAGCGTTGGGAGCGGGGAGTTATACGAGCAGTACTTC,CSVGSGELYEQYF,.,TRBJ2-7,TRBV29-1,TRBD2
TGTGCCAGCAGTTTTTCCCCGGGAGGGGCTTTGGACATTCAGTACTTC,CASSFSPGGALDIQYF,.,TRBJ2-4,TRBV12-3/TRBV12-4,TRBD2
TGTGCCAGCAACCTTGACAGGAACACTGAAGCTTTCTTT,CASNLDRNTEAFF,.,TRBJ1-1,TRBV12-3/TRBV12-4,.
TGTGCCAGCAGCCAAGAGGGATGGGGGGGTGAGCAGTTCTTC,CASSQEGWGGEQFF,.,TRBJ2-1,TRBV3-1,TRBD2
TGCGCCAGCAGCCCTACTAGCGGGGGTCATGAGCAGTTCTTC,CASSPTSGGHEQFF,.,TRBJ2-1,TRBV5-1,TRBD2
TGTGCCAGCACCCAGGAGGGGAACACTGAAGCTTTCTTT,CASTQEGNTEAFF,.,TRBJ1-1,TRBV2,.
TGTGCCAGCACCAGGGGAGAAACCTACGAGCAGTACTTC,CASTRGETYEQYF,.,TRBJ2-7,TRBV12-3/TRBV12-4,.
TGTGCCAGCAGTCGGGAAGGACCTTTTGGGGCCTACGAGCAGTACTTC,CASSREGPFGAYEQYF,.,TRBJ2-7,TRBV12-3/TRBV12-4,.
TGTGCAAGTCGCTTCCCGAGTCGGGGGGCTAACTATGGCTACACCTTC,CASRFPSRGANYGYTF,.,TRBJ1-2,TRBV12-2,.
TGTGCCAGCAGTCTACCGGGACACCAAGAGACCCAGTACTTC,CASSLPGHQETQYF,few,TRBJ2-5,TRBV6-5,.
TGTGCCAGCAGCTTAGCACCAGTAAAAGAGACCCAGTACTTC,CASSLAPVKETQYF,.,TRBJ2-5,TRBV7-2,.
TGCAGTGCTAGAGATACTACCGTTCCGAGGACCCAGCATTTT,CSARDTTVPRTQHF,.,TRBJ1-5,TRBV20-1,.
TGTGCCAGCAGAGCGCCCGGGACAGGGGGAATAGAGACCCAGTACTTC,CASRAPGTGGIETQYF,few,TRBJ2-5,TRBV6-6,TRBD1
TGTGCCAGCAGCCAGGGGACCCCGGGGGGTTCCACAGATACGCAGTATTTT,CASSQGTPGGSTDTQYF,many,TRBJ2-3,TRBV7-2,.
TGTGCCAGTTCTACCGGGACAGGGGTAAGCGAGCAGTACTTC,CASSTGTGVSEQYF,.,TRBJ2-7,TRBV19,TRBD1
TGTGCCAGCAGTTTCGGGACAGGGGACCACGAGCAGTACTTC,CASSFGTGDHEQYF,many,TRBJ2-7,TRBV12-3/TRBV12-4,TRBD1
TGTGCCAGCAGCGCGGGAGGACAGGGCAGTACCGGGGAGCTGTTTTTT,CASSAGGQGSTGELFF,.,TRBJ2-2,TRBV7-3,.